These 19 T cell receptor beta chains were sequenced from one sample in a study of Ad26.COV2.S vaccination and SARS-CoV-2 variants. This sample's treatment: some 20 received Ad26.COV2.S at low or high dose, single or two shots; roughly five received placebo; per-sample allocation not given. On day 63 after the first injection, vaccine and placebo recipients gave samples. Sequencing was performed with immunoSEQ multiplex PCR; in TCRdb, only in-frame clones are kept and a portion is missing. The sample includes hundreds of thousands of clones, roughly nine tenths of them seen just once. The sample here was peripheral blood, taken in a trial of Ad26.COV2.S vaccine versus placebo. The receptors were sampled from a person aged 18-60 years who received the Ad26.COV2.S COVID-19 vaccine or a placebo.

This chain joins TRBV11-2 and TRBJ2-1; tentatively, D is TRBD2 (5 bases). CDR3 length: 16 amino acids. V was shortened by 4 bases and J by 0 bases, with 13 bases between the two germline ends. Germline V CDR1 and CDR2: SGHAT, FQNNGV. CDR3 sequence: CASSSTRTSSYNEQFF. CDR3 coding DNA: TGTGCCAGCAGCTCCACTAGGACGAGCTCCTACAATGAGCAGTTCTTC.

The V gene is TRBV18, the J gene TRBJ1-2; weak D call: TRBD1 (6 bases). V lost 3 bases and J 2 bases, leaving 13 bases between the germline ends. The CDR3 runs to 15 residues. Germline assignment: CDR1 KGHSH and CDR2 LQKENI. The CDR3 DNA follows: TGTGCCAGCTCACCTGCAGGACAGACCAACTATGGCTACACCTTC. Translated, it gives CASSPAGQTNYGYTF.

This chain joins TRBV3-1 (or the pseudogene TRBV3-2) and TRBJ1-6; D remains unclear. The germline V gene has CDR1 LGHDT and CDR2 YNNKEL (reference sequence). CDR3 length: 16 residues. Trimming took off 6 bases at V and 3 bases at J, with 15 bases between the two ends. CDR3 residues: CASRLNVGFYNSPLHF. As DNA, the CDR3 is TGTGCCAGCAGACTAAACGTGGGCTTCTATAATTCACCCCTCCACTTT.

The chain links TRBV27 to TRBJ2-5; no definite D call. With 4 bases removed from V and 5 bases from J, the gap between germline ends came to 17 bases. The CDR3 covers 15 residues. Germline CDR1 and CDR2: MNHEY and SMNVEV (reference sequence). This CDR3 reads CASSSPFLGHETQYF. CDR3 coding DNA: TGTGCCAGCAGTTCCCCCTTCTTGGGTCACGAGACCCAGTACTTC.

The V gene is TRBV5-1, the J gene TRBJ2-7, with 12 bases matching TRBD2. V was pared by 4 bases and J by 0 bases, with 8 bases of the junction left unmatched. This CDR3 region has 17 residues. CDR1 is SGHRS and CDR2 is YFSETQ in the germline V gene. DNA of the CDR3: TGCGCCAGCAGCGGTCCGGGACTAGCGGGCTTCTCCTACGAGCAGTACTTC. Translated: CASSGPGLAGFSYEQYF.

The chain couples TRBV5-1 to TRBJ1-5, with no clear D. From germline, CDR1 is SGHRS and CDR2 YFSETQ. Trimming removed 0 bases from V and 7 bases from J, with 17 bases in between. The CDR3 has 16 amino acids. CDR3 nucleotide sequence: TGCGCCAGCAGCTTGGTACCTCGGGAGCCCGACCAGCCCCAGCATTTT. Its protein product is CASSLVPREPDQPQHF.

The chain uses TRBV19 and TRBJ1-5; a possible D gene is TRBD1 (5 bases). The germline V gene has CDR1 LNHDA and CDR2 SQIVND (reference sequence). The CDR3 has 16 residues. The V end was cut by 7 bases, the J end by 0 bases, with 16 bases between. CDR3 nucleotides: TGTGCCAGTAAGGAGGGATGGGGCTATAGCAATCAGCCCCAGCATTTT. The encoded protein is CASKEGWGYSNQPQHF.

As for this clone: The same CDR3 is also encoded by other DNA sequences in this sample. This rearrangement joins TRBV27 to TRBJ2-3; D unresolved. The CDR3 has 12 amino acids. V gave up 5 bases and J gave up 1 base, with 4 bases separating them. The germline V gene has CDR1 MNHEY and CDR2 SMNVEV (reference sequence). CDR3 sequence reads: CASSRGTDTQYF. CDR3 nucleotides: TGTGCCAGCAGTCGGGGCACAGATACGCAGTATTTT.

The V gene is TRBV6-5, the J gene TRBJ1-1; D is perhaps TRBD1 (5 bases). Germline lookup yields CDR1 MNHEY and CDR2 SVGAGI. The CDR3 spans 13 residues. Trimming shortened V by 2 bases and J by 7 bases, and 11 bases separated the two germline ends. Here the CDR3 reads CASSYGQGSEAFF. In nucleotides, the CDR3 is TGTGCCAGCAGTTACGGGCAGGGCAGTGAAGCTTTCTTT.

CDR3 protein: CATSDLGLAGADTQYF. The CDR3 DNA sequence: TGTGCCACCAGTGACCTGGGACTAGCGGGAGCAGATACGCAGTATTTT. The rearrangement links TRBV24-1 to TRBJ2-3; 14 bases fit TRBD2. CDR1 and CDR2 (germline): KGHDR, SFDVKD. The CDR3 loop spans 16 amino acids. J gave up 4 bases and V 4 bases, and 3 bases lay outside the gene matches.

This clone was counted once. Other DNA sequences in this specimen translate into the identical CDR3. The chain employs TRBV13 and TRBJ2-2, with unresolved D. From germline, CDR1 is PRHDT and CDR2 FYEKMQ (reference sequence). The CDR3 consists of 13 residues. With 1 base removed from V and 5 bases from J, the gap between germline ends came to 5 bases. The CDR3 spells CASSLAVTGELFF. The CDR3, as DNA: TGTGCCAGCAGCTTAGCGGTTACCGGGGAGCTGTTTTTT.

The chain combines TRBV7-8 with TRBJ2-3, with 7 bases lining up with TRBD1. Germline V gene sequence: CDR1 SGHVS, CDR2 FQNEAQ. This CDR3 contains 14 residues. Trimming removed 3 bases from V and 4 bases from J; junction bases left unmatched: 4. CDR3 loop: CASSFRQGADTQYF. The CDR3 DNA reads as TGTGCCAGCAGCTTTCGACAGGGAGCAGATACGCAGTATTTT.

This chain uses TRBV5-1 with TRBJ2-2; no definite D call. In germline, CDR1 is SGHRS, CDR2 YFSETQ. This CDR3 comprises 16 residues. V was cut by 0 bases and J by 4 bases, with 13 bases left in between. The CDR3 spells CASSLGENRGTGELFF. The CDR3 nucleotides read TGCGCCAGCAGCTTGGGGGAAAACCGAGGCACCGGGGAGCTGTTTTTT.

The chain recombines TRBV30 with TRBJ2-3; D not resolved. CDR1 GTSNPN and CDR2 SVGIG come from the germline V gene (reference sequence). This CDR3 is 14 amino acids long. Trimming pared 2 bases from V and 0 bases from J, leaving 9 bases between. CDR3 region: CAWSSHSSTDTQYF. CDR3 sequence (DNA): TGTGCCTGGAGTTCTCATTCTAGCACAGATACGCAGTATTTT.

Remarks on this clone: Other DNA variants within this sample encode the same CDR3. The chain joins TRBV12-3 or TRBV12-4 to TRBJ1-2; D is possibly TRBD1 (5 bases). V gave up 6 bases and J gave up 4 bases, with 9 bases separating them. The CDR3 has 12 amino acids. DNA for the CDR3: TGTGCCAGCAGCTTCGGGGGCTATGGCTACACCTTC. This codes for CASSFGGYGYTF.

This sequence joins TRBV12-5 and TRBJ2-1, with no clear D. V was cut by 0 bases and J by 8 bases, with 8 bases left in between. CDR3 size: 13 residues. Germline CDR1 is LGHNT and CDR2 is FRNRAP. CDR3 DNA: TGTGCTAGTGGTTTGGTAGGGTGGGATGAGCAGTTCTTC. It is translated as CASGLVGWDEQFF.

The V and J genes are TRBV5-1 and TRBJ2-5; 10 bases agree with TRBD2. V was pared by 3 bases and J by 4 bases, with 9 bases of the junction left unmatched. The germline V gene has CDR1 SGHRS and CDR2 YFSETQ. The CDR3 has 16 residues. The chain's CDR3 is CASSWVSSGGGETQYF. The CDR3 nucleotides are TGCGCCAGCAGCTGGGTTTCTAGCGGGGGTGGAGAGACCCAGTACTTC.

The chain employs TRBV7-6 and TRBJ1-6; no definite D call. The germline gives CDR1 SGHVS, CDR2 FNYEAQ. Trimming shortened V by 5 bases and J by 7 bases, and 18 bases separated the two germline ends. This CDR3 comprises 16 residues. Written as DNA, the CDR3 is TGTGCCAGCAGCCTGGGTCCAGGAGCCCGAAATTCACCCCTCCACTTT. It yields the protein CASSLGPGARNSPLHF.

For this clone: Other DNA sequences in this sample translate to the same CDR3. V and J are TRBV18 and TRBJ1-1; D perhaps matches TRBD1 (5 bases). V was clipped by 3 bases and J by 2 bases, with 10 bases between them. The CDR3 is 14 residues long. Germline V CDR1 and CDR2: KGHSH, LQKENI. This chain's CDR3 is CASSPQGGNTEAFF. The CDR3 DNA is TGTGCCAGCTCACCGCAGGGTGGCAACACTGAAGCTTTCTTT. The full variable domain, completed using reference TRBV18 and TRBJ1-1, is NAGVMQNPRHLVRRRGQEARLRCSPMKGHSHVYWYRQLPEEGLKFMVYLQKENIIDESGMPKERFSAEFPKEGPSILRIQQVVRGDSAAYFCASSPQGGNTEAFFGQGTRLTVV.